What follows are 2 T cell receptor beta chains derived from one specimen sequenced in a study of response to subunit inactivated influenza vaccine. MiXCR was run by TCRdb on the RT-PCR reads, yielding one entry per CDR3 protein. The sample holds a few hundred thousand distinct CDR3 sequences; 14% are singletons and the top ten take approximately 10%. The sequences come from PBMCs from blood, collected roughly 13 days after vaccination. Receptors originate from a man in his forties or fifties who received an inactivated influenza vaccine.

The chain has TRBV12-3 or TRBV12-4 and TRBJ2-5; D is uncertain. V was clipped by 8 bases and J by 3 bases, with 10 bases between them. The length of the CDR3 is 12 residues. CDR3 amino acids: CASRTAEETQYF. CDR3 in DNA: TGTGCCAGCCGGACGGCAGAAGAGACCCAGTACTTC.

CDR3 sequence reads: CSVDLVQETQYF. CDR3 sequence (DNA): TGCAGCGTTGATCTAGTCCAAGAGACCCAGTACTTC. V is TRBV29-1 and J is TRBJ2-5; D remains unclear. This CDR3 is built from 12 residues. Germline V gives CDR1 SQVTM, CDR2 ANQGSEA. V lost 3 bases to trimming and J lost 1 base, with 6 bases between them.